These T cell receptor beta chains were read from a single sample in a study of blood T cell repertoires in COVID-19. The protocol was immunoSEQ multiplex PCR, while the TCRdb copy is restricted to in-frame clones and leaves out a portion. The repertoire holds approximately 480,000 clones, roughly 89% seen once, with approximately 0.9% in the top ten. The sequencing input was peripheral blood. All receptors come from a man younger than 30 with COVID-19, enrolled during active disease. Both conserved end residues are part of each CDR3. Fields, in order: CDR3 DNA, CDR3 protein, CDR3 length, D gene, V gene, J gene, clone size. The D gene is left open where the match is weak. Size tells how often a clone was seen (once, few, many) or the class of an expanded clone, and some rows leave it out.

cdr3_nt: TGTGCCAGCAGGCGGTTCGGCTCTGGGGCCAACGTCCTGACTTTC
cdr3_aa: CASRRFGSGANVLTF
cdr3_length: 15
d_call: -
v_call: TRBV6-5
j_call: TRBJ2-6
clone_size: -

cdr3_nt: TGTGCCACCAGTGATCCTCGACAGGGGGCACACACCGGGGAGCTGTTTTTT
cdr3_aa: CATSDPRQGAHTGELFF
cdr3_length: 17
d_call: TRBD1
v_call: TRBV24-1
j_call: TRBJ2-2
clone_size: -

cdr3_nt: TGCAGTGCTAGTTTCCCCGGACGCCCGGAGGGGACCCAGTACTTC
cdr3_aa: CSASFPGRPEGTQYF
cdr3_length: 15
d_call: -
v_call: TRBV20-1
j_call: TRBJ2-5
clone_size: -

cdr3_nt: TGTGCCAGCAGTTCAGAGGAGGGACAGGGGGCCTACAATGAGCAGTTCTTC
cdr3_aa: CASSSEEGQGAYNEQFF
cdr3_length: 17
d_call: TRBD1
v_call: TRBV6-2/TRBV6-3
j_call: TRBJ2-1
clone_size: -

cdr3_nt: TGTGCCAGCAGCCCGAGATCACGGGTTCTGGATTCACCCCTCCACTTT
cdr3_aa: CASSPRSRVLDSPLHF
cdr3_length: 16
d_call: -
v_call: TRBV5-6
j_call: TRBJ1-6
clone_size: -

cdr3_nt: TGTGCCAGCTCACCGGGACAGATGAACACTGAAGCTTTCTTT
cdr3_aa: CASSPGQMNTEAFF
cdr3_length: 14
d_call: TRBD1
v_call: TRBV18
j_call: TRBJ1-1
clone_size: -

cdr3_nt: TGTGCCAGCAGTGAATATCAAGGACAGGGGCACCATGGCTACACCTTC
cdr3_aa: CASSEYQGQGHHGYTF
cdr3_length: 16
d_call: TRBD1
v_call: TRBV25-1
j_call: TRBJ1-2
clone_size: -

cdr3_nt: TGTGCCAGCAGTTTGGCCGGGACAGGGACCTACGAGCAGTACTTC
cdr3_aa: CASSLAGTGTYEQYF
cdr3_length: 15
d_call: TRBD1
v_call: TRBV28
j_call: TRBJ2-7
clone_size: -

cdr3_nt: TGTGCCAGCAGCCAAACGGGAGGGCCATCAGATACGCAGTATTTT
cdr3_aa: CASSQTGGPSDTQYF
cdr3_length: 15
d_call: TRBD2
v_call: TRBV9
j_call: TRBJ2-3
clone_size: -

cdr3_nt: TGTGCCAGCTCACAGGGAGTTGGAACCGGGGAGCTGTTTTTT
cdr3_aa: CASSQGVGTGELFF
cdr3_length: 14
d_call: -
v_call: TRBV18
j_call: TRBJ2-2
clone_size: once

cdr3_nt: TGTGCCAGCAGTGACCTAGCGGGTGAGCAGTTCTTC
cdr3_aa: CASSDLAGEQFF
cdr3_length: 12
d_call: TRBD2
v_call: TRBV9
j_call: TRBJ2-1
clone_size: -

cdr3_nt: TGTGCCAGCAGCTTAGGGACTAGCGAATACTACGAGCAGTACTTC
cdr3_aa: CASSLGTSEYYEQYF
cdr3_length: 15
d_call: TRBD2
v_call: TRBV13
j_call: TRBJ2-7
clone_size: -

cdr3_nt: TGTGCCATCAGTGACCCGGGACTAGCGGGGGCGAAGACCTACGAGCAGTACTTC
cdr3_aa: CAISDPGLAGAKTYEQYF
cdr3_length: 18
d_call: TRBD2
v_call: TRBV10-3
j_call: TRBJ2-7
clone_size: -

cdr3_nt: TGTGCCACCAGCCCTGCGGGCGACACTGAAGCTTTCTTT
cdr3_aa: CATSPAGDTEAFF
cdr3_length: 13
d_call: -
v_call: TRBV15
j_call: TRBJ1-1
clone_size: -

cdr3_nt: TGTGCTAGCAGCTTAGGCGGCGGGATGGGGGATACGCAGTATTTT
cdr3_aa: CASSLGGGMGDTQYF
cdr3_length: 15
d_call: -
v_call: TRBV7-7
j_call: TRBJ2-3
clone_size: -

cdr3_nt: TGTGCCAGCAGCCAGGTCGGACAGCCCCAGCATTTT
cdr3_aa: CASSQVGQPQHF
cdr3_length: 12
d_call: -
v_call: TRBV6-5
j_call: TRBJ1-5
clone_size: -

cdr3_nt: TGTGCCAGCAGTGAAGTGCGTGTCCGCCAGCCCCAGCATTTT
cdr3_aa: CASSEVRVRQPQHF
cdr3_length: 14
d_call: -
v_call: TRBV6-1
j_call: TRBJ1-5
clone_size: -

cdr3_nt: TGTGCCAGCAGCCCCCGACTAGCGGGAGCCTACGAGCAGTACTTC
cdr3_aa: CASSPRLAGAYEQYF
cdr3_length: 15
d_call: TRBD2
v_call: TRBV7-8
j_call: TRBJ2-7
clone_size: -

cdr3_nt: TGTGCCAGCAGTGATCGGGACAACCCCTACGAGCAGTACTTC
cdr3_aa: CASSDRDNPYEQYF
cdr3_length: 14
d_call: -
v_call: TRBV25-1
j_call: TRBJ2-7
clone_size: -

cdr3_nt: TGCGCCAGCAGCTGGAGGGCAGGGTTAAATGAGCAGTTCTTC
cdr3_aa: CASSWRAGLNEQFF
cdr3_length: 14
d_call: -
v_call: TRBV5-1
j_call: TRBJ2-1
clone_size: -

cdr3_nt: TGTGCCAGCAGCTCAATCCTCTCGCGGGGGATCAATGAGCAGTTCTTC
cdr3_aa: CASSSILSRGINEQFF
cdr3_length: 16
d_call: TRBD2
v_call: TRBV5-6
j_call: TRBJ2-1
clone_size: once

cdr3_nt: TGTGCCAGCAGTTTATCTATGGGGGGGTCTGCTGGAAACACCATATATTTT
cdr3_aa: CASSLSMGGSAGNTIYF
cdr3_length: 17
d_call: -
v_call: TRBV28
j_call: TRBJ1-3
clone_size: once

cdr3_nt: TGTGCCAGCAGTGAAGGGATAGCGCTCAACACTGAAGCTTTCTTT
cdr3_aa: CASSEGIALNTEAFF
cdr3_length: 15
d_call: -
v_call: TRBV2
j_call: TRBJ1-1
clone_size: -

cdr3_nt: TGTGCCATCAACGACAGATACAATCAGCCCCAGCATTTT
cdr3_aa: CAINDRYNQPQHF
cdr3_length: 13
d_call: -
v_call: TRBV10-3
j_call: TRBJ1-5
clone_size: -

cdr3_nt: TGCGCCAGCAGCTTGGAGGGAGGAAGGACCGGGGAGCTGTTTTTT
cdr3_aa: CASSLEGGRTGELFF
cdr3_length: 15
d_call: -
v_call: TRBV5-1
j_call: TRBJ2-2
clone_size: -

cdr3_nt: TGTGCCAGCAGCTTTTGGGGGGAGAACGGCGATACGCAGTATTTT
cdr3_aa: CASSFWGENGDTQYF
cdr3_length: 15
d_call: -
v_call: TRBV7-3
j_call: TRBJ2-3
clone_size: -

cdr3_nt: TGCAGCGTTAAACTGCGGGGAGGGGTTGGTGAGCAGTTCTTC
cdr3_aa: CSVKLRGGVGEQFF
cdr3_length: 14
d_call: TRBD2
v_call: TRBV29-1
j_call: TRBJ2-1
clone_size: -

cdr3_nt: TGCGCCAGCAGCTTGGTTGCGGGGGTCCACGAGCAGTACTTC
cdr3_aa: CASSLVAGVHEQYF
cdr3_length: 14
d_call: TRBD2
v_call: TRBV5-1
j_call: TRBJ2-7
clone_size: -

cdr3_nt: TGCGCCAGCAGAGCCGACCCGGGACAGGGGGTGTACGAGCAGTACTTC
cdr3_aa: CASRADPGQGVYEQYF
cdr3_length: 16
d_call: TRBD1
v_call: TRBV10-2
j_call: TRBJ2-7
clone_size: -

cdr3_nt: TGCGCCAGCAGCTTGGCCTCGTTTAGCGGGAGTGGCACCGGGGAGCTGTTTTTT
cdr3_aa: CASSLASFSGSGTGELFF
cdr3_length: 18
d_call: TRBD2
v_call: TRBV5-1
j_call: TRBJ2-2
clone_size: -

cdr3_nt: TGTGCCAGCACACGTCAGGGTTTGACAGATACGCAGTATTTT
cdr3_aa: CASTRQGLTDTQYF
cdr3_length: 14
d_call: -
v_call: TRBV2
j_call: TRBJ2-3
clone_size: -

cdr3_nt: TGTGCCAGCAGCCCTGCACAGGACAGGGCACCTTCCTACGAGCAGTACTTC
cdr3_aa: CASSPAQDRAPSYEQYF
cdr3_length: 17
d_call: TRBD1
v_call: TRBV7-6
j_call: TRBJ2-7
clone_size: -

cdr3_nt: TGTGCCAGCAGCGGGGGGGCCACAGATACGCAGTATTTT
cdr3_aa: CASSGGATDTQYF
cdr3_length: 13
d_call: TRBD2
v_call: TRBV6-4
j_call: TRBJ2-3
clone_size: -

cdr3_nt: TGTGCCAGCAGTCCAAGCGGGGGGACCTTCGAGACCCAGTACTTC
cdr3_aa: CASSPSGGTFETQYF
cdr3_length: 15
d_call: TRBD2
v_call: TRBV7-2
j_call: TRBJ2-5
clone_size: -

cdr3_nt: TGTGCCAGCAGCGTTTGGTGGGGGGTGAACTATGGCTACACCTTC
cdr3_aa: CASSVWWGVNYGYTF
cdr3_length: 15
d_call: -
v_call: TRBV9
j_call: TRBJ1-2
clone_size: -

cdr3_nt: TGTGCCAGCAGCTTAGAGAGGGTCCCTCAAACCACCTTC
cdr3_aa: CASSLERVPQTTF
cdr3_length: 13
d_call: -
v_call: TRBV13
j_call: TRBJ1-2
clone_size: -

cdr3_nt: TGTGCCAGCAGCTTTGGACATTCTAGCAATCAGCCCCAGCATTTT
cdr3_aa: CASSFGHSSNQPQHF
cdr3_length: 15
d_call: -
v_call: TRBV5-8
j_call: TRBJ1-5
clone_size: -

cdr3_nt: TGTGCCAGCTCACCCCCGGGACAGGGCTCTGGAAACACCATATATTTT
cdr3_aa: CASSPPGQGSGNTIYF
cdr3_length: 16
d_call: TRBD1
v_call: TRBV18
j_call: TRBJ1-3
clone_size: once

cdr3_nt: TGCGCCAGCAGCTTGGTCAGGGGTGGCACCGGGGAGCTGTTTTTT
cdr3_aa: CASSLVRGGTGELFF
cdr3_length: 15
d_call: -
v_call: TRBV5-1
j_call: TRBJ2-2
clone_size: -

cdr3_nt: TGTGCCAGCAGTGCGGGGGGCCTCGGGGGCTATGGCTACACCTTC
cdr3_aa: CASSAGGLGGYGYTF
cdr3_length: 15
d_call: -
v_call: TRBV27
j_call: TRBJ1-2
clone_size: -

cdr3_nt: TGCGCCAGCAGCTCCGGGGGTCGGCGGAGAACCTACGAGCAGTACTTC
cdr3_aa: CASSSGGRRRTYEQYF
cdr3_length: 16
d_call: -
v_call: TRBV5-1
j_call: TRBJ2-7
clone_size: -

cdr3_nt: TGTGCTAGCAGCCTAACTAGGAGCGGGGAGCTGTTTTTT
cdr3_aa: CASSLTRSGELFF
cdr3_length: 13
d_call: -
v_call: TRBV7-7
j_call: TRBJ2-2
clone_size: -

cdr3_nt: TGTGCCAGCACCAATCCACTAGCGCCAAATGAGCAGTTCTTC
cdr3_aa: CASTNPLAPNEQFF
cdr3_length: 14
d_call: TRBD2
v_call: TRBV7-9
j_call: TRBJ2-1
clone_size: -

cdr3_nt: TGTGCCAGCAACAAAGCCCAGGGGACCTACGAGCAGTACTTC
cdr3_aa: CASNKAQGTYEQYF
cdr3_length: 14
d_call: -
v_call: TRBV5-4
j_call: TRBJ2-7
clone_size: -